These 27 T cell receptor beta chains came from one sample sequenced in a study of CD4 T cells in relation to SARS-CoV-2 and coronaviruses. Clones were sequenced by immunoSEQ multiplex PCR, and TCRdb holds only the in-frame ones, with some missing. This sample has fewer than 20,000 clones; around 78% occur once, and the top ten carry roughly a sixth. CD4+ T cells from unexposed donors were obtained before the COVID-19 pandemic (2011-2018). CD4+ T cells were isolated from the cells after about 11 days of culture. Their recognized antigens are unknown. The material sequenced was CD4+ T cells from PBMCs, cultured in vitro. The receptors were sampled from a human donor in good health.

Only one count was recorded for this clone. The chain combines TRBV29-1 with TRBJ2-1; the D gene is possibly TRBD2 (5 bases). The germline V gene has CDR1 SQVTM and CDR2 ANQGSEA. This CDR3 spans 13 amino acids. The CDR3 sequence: CTTTSQSGNEQFF. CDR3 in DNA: TGCACAACCACTTCACAGAGCGGCAATGAGCAGTTCTTC.

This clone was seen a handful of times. DNA for the CDR3: TGTGCCTGGAGAGGACAGGGGGATAACTATGGCTACACCTTC. Translating it yields CAWRGQGDNYGYTF. The rearrangement joins TRBV30 to TRBJ1-2; 10 bases are a match to TRBD1. Germline lookup yields CDR1 GTSNPN and CDR2 SVGIG (reference sequence). Trimming removed 3 bases from V and 1 base from J; junction bases left unmatched: 2. CDR3 length: 14 residues.

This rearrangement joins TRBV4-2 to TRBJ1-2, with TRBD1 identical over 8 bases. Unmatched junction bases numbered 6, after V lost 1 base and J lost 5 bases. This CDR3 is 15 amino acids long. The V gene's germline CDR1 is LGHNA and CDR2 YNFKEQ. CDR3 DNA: TGTGCCAGCAGCCAAGCAGGTCAGGGGGCGTATGGCTACACCTTC. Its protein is CASSQAGQGAYGYTF.

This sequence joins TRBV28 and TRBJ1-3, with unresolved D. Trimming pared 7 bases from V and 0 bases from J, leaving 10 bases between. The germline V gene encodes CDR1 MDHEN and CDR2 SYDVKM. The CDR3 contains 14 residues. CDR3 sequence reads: CASTPGFSGNTIYF. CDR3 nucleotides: TGTGCCAGCACCCCGGGGTTCTCTGGAAACACCATATATTTT.

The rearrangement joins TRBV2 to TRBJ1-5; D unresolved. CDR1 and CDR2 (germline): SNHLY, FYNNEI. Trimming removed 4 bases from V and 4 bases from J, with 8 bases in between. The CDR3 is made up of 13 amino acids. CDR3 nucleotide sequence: TGTGCCAGCAGTGGACCGCTAAATCAGCCCCAGCATTTT. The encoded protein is CASSGPLNQPQHF.

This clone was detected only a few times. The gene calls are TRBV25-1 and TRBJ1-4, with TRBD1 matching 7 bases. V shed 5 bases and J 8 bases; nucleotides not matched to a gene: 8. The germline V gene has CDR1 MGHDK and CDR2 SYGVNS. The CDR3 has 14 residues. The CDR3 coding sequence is TGTGCCAGCAGTAGGGGGCGCGATGAGGAAAAACTGTTTTTT. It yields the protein CASSRGRDEEKLFF.

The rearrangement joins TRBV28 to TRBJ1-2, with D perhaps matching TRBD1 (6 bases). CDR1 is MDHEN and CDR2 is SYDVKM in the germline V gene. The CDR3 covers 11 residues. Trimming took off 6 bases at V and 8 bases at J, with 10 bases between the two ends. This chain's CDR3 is CASRDDRGYTF. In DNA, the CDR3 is TGTGCCAGCAGGGACGACAGGGGCTACACCTTC.

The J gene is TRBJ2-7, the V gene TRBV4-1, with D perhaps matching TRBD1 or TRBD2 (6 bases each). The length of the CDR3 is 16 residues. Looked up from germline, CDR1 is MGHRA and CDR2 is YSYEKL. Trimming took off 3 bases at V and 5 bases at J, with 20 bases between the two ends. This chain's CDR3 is CASSQGYGTGGHEQYF. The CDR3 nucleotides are TGCGCCAGCAGCCAGGGTTATGGGACCGGGGGCCACGAGCAGTACTTC.

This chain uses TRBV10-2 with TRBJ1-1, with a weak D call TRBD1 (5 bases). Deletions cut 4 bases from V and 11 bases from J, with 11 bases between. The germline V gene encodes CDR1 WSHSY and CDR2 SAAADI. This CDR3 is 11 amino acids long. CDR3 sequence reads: CASSAQGNAFF. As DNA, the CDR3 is TGCGCCAGCAGTGCCCAGGGTAACGCTTTCTTT.

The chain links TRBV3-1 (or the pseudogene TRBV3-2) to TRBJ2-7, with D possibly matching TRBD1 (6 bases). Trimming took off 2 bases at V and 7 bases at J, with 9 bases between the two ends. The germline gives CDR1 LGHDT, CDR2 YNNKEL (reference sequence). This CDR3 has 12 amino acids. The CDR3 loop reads CASSQTGKEQYF. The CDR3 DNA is TGTGCCAGCAGCCAAACAGGGAAAGAGCAGTACTTC.

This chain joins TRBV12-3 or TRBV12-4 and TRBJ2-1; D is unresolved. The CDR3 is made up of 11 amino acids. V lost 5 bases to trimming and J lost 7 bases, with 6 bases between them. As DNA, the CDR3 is TGTGCCAGCAGTGCGCAGAATGAGCAGTTCTTC. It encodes CASSAQNEQFF.

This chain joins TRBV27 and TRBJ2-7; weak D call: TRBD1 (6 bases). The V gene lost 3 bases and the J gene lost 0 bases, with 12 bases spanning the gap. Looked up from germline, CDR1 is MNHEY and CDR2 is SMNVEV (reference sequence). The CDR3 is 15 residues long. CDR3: CASSFNQGYSYEQYF. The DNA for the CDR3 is TGTGCCAGCAGTTTTAATCAGGGGTACTCCTACGAGCAGTACTTC.

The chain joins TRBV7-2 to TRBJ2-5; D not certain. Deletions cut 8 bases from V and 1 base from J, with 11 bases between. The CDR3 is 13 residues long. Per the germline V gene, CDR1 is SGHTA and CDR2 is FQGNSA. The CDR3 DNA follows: TGTGCCAGCTTAGTGGGTTTCCAAGAGACCCAGTACTTC. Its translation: CASLVGFQETQYF.

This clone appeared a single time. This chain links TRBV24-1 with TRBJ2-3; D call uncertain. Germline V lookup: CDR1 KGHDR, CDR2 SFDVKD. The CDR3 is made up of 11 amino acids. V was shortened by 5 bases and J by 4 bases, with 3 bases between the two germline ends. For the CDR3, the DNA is TGTGCCACCAGTGTATCAGATACGCAGTATTTT. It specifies CATSVSDTQYF.

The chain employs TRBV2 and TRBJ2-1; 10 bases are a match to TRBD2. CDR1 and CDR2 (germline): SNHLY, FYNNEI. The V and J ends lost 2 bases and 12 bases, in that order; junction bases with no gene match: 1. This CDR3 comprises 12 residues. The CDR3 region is CASSELAGGQFF. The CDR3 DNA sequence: TGTGCCAGCAGTGAATTAGCGGGAGGGCAGTTCTTC. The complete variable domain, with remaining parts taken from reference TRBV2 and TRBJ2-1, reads EPEVTQTPSHQVTQMGQEVILRCVPISNHLYFYWYRQILGQKVEFLVSFYNNEISEKSEIFDDQFSVERPDGSNFTLKIRSTKLEDSAMYFCASSELAGGQFFGPGTRLTVL.

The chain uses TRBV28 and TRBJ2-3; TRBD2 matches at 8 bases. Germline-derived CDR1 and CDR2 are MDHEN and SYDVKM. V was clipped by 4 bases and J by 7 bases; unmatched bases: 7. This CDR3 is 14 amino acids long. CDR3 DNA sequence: TGTGCCAGCAGTTCAGGGACTAGTTTAAATACGCAGTATTTT. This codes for CASSSGTSLNTQYF.

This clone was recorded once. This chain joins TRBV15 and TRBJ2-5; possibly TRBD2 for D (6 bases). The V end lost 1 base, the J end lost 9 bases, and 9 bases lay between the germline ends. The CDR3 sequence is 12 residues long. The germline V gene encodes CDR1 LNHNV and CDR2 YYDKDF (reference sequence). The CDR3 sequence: CATSRGGEAQYF. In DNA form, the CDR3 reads TGTGCCACCAGCAGAGGAGGGGAGGCCCAGTACTTC. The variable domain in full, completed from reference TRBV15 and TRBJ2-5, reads DAMVIQNPRYQVTQFGKPVTLSCSQTLNHNVMYWYQQKSSQAPKLLFHYYDKDFNNEADTPDNFQSRRPNTSFCFLDIRSPGLGDTAMYLCATSRGGEAQYFGPGTRLLVL.

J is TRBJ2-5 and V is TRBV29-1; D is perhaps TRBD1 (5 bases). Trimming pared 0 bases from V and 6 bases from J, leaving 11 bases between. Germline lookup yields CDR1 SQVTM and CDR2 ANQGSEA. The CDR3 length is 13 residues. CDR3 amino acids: CSVEDGAGQTQYF. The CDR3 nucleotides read TGCAGCGTTGAAGATGGGGCAGGACAGACCCAGTACTTC.

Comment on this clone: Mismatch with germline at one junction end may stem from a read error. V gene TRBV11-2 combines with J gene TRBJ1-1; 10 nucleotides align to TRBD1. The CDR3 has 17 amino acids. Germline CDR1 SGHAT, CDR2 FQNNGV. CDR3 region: CASSWGQGRFLKTEAFF. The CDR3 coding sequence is TGTGCCAGCAGCTGGGGACAGGGGCGATTTCTGAAGACTGAAGCTTTCTTT.

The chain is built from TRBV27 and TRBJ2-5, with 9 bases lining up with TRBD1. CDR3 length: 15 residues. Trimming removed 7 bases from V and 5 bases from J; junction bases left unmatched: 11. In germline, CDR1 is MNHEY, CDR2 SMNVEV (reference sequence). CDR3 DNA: TGTGCCAGCACCACTTTAACAGGGGGCCTGGAGACCCAGTACTTC. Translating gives CASTTLTGGLETQYF.

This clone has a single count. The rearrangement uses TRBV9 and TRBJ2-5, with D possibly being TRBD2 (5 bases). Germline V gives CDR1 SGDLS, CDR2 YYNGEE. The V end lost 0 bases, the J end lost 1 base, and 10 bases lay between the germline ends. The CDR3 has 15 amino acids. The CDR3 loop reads CASSVGERPQETQYF. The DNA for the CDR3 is TGTGCCAGCAGCGTAGGGGAGAGACCCCAAGAGACCCAGTACTTC.

The CDR3 coding sequence is TGTGCCAGCAGCACAGCGGGAGGCACAGATACGCAGTATTTT. As protein: CASSTAGGTDTQYF. The chain uses TRBV6-2 or TRBV6-3 and TRBJ2-3; TRBD2 agrees at 8 bases. The CDR3 has 14 residues. The V gene end was trimmed by 6 bases and the J gene end by 1 base; junction bases not matched to a gene: 3. Germline V gene data show CDR1 as MNHEY and CDR2 as SVGEGT.

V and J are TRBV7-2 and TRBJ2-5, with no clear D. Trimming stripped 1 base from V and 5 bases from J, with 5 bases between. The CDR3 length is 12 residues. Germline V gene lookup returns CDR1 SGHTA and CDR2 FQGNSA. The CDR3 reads CASSLVGETQYF. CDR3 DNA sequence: TGTGCCAGCAGCTTAGTCGGGGAGACCCAGTACTTC.

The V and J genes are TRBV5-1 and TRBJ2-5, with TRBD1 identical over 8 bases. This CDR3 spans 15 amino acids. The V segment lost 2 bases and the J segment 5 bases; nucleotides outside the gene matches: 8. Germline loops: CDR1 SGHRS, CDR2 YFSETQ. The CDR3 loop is CASSFSTGGGETQYF. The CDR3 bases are TGCGCCAGCAGCTTCTCAACAGGGGGTGGGGAGACCCAGTACTTC.

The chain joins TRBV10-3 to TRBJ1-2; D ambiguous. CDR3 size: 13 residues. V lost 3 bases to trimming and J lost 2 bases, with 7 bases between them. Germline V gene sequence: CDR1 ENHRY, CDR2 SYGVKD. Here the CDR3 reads CAISDSGNYGYTF. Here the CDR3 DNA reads TGTGCCATCAGTGACTCCGGGAACTATGGCTACACCTTC.

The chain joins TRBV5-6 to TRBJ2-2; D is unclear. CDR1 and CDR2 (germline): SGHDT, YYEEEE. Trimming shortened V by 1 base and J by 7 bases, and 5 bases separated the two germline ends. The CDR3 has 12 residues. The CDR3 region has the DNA TGTGCCAGCAGCTTGCCAGGCGGGGAGCTGTTTTTT. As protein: CASSLPGGELFF.

The CDR3 coding sequence is TGTGCCAGCAGCTTAGCAGGGCGCTACGAGCAGTACTTC. Residues: CASSLAGRYEQYF. The V call is TRBV13, the J call TRBJ2-7; possibly TRBD1 for D (5 bases). CDR1 PRHDT and CDR2 FYEKMQ come from the germline V gene (reference sequence). The CDR3 has 13 residues. With 1 base removed from V and 3 bases from J, the gap between germline ends came to 7 bases.